This TCR beta chain was recorded in a study of OX40 agonist ivuxolimab in advanced cancers. Study summary: Age averaged about 66 years (range about 23 to 80), and 80% to 90% were male. Partial responses were observed in three patients, of whom one had hepatocellular carcinoma and two had cutaneous melanoma. General study results and limits: The average count of expanded clones was higher among CD8+ T cells than among CD4+. Clonal expansion by week 6 occurred in CD4+ and CD8+ blood T cells (at 0.1 to 3.0 mg/kg).

Germline assignment: CDR1 SGHNT and CDR2 YENEEA. The J segment lost 6 bases and the V segment lost 5 bases, leaving 1 base of the junction unmatched. This CDR3 contains 13 residues. On this clone: The antigen is unknown.

Method: immunoSEQ multiplex PCR; TCRdb's copy keeps in-frame clones and lacks some. The profile shows about 62,000 clones, around nine tenths of them singletons. The TCR originated in an adult with an advanced solid tumor such as melanoma, head and neck, liver or kidney cancer. The chain employs TRBV11-3 and TRBJ2-1, with 10 bases identical to TRBD2. Material: CD4+ or CD8+ T cells sorted from blood, obtained in a trial of the OX40 agonist ivuxolimab. CDR3 in DNA: TGTGCCAGCAGCCTAGCGGGAGCCAATGAGCAGTTCTTC. Protein product: CASSLAGANEQFF.